The subject of this entry is one TCR beta chain. Its specificity is not known. The validation cohort, a group of 120 subjects, included the donors and was separate from the roughly 600-subject first cohort. The data stem from a study of cytomegalovirus exposure and HLA in healthy donors. Across the whole study: Later analysis reported that the 95 to 150 validation repertoires shared the platform of the roughly 680 first-cohort repertoires. Study outcomes and limitations: TCR beta chains numbering 150 to 200 were designated cytomegalovirus-associated.

Clones were read by immunoSEQ multiplex PCR, and TCRdb kept only the in-frame ones, dropping some. The sample contains 65,000 to 80,000 clones, approximately 94% of which appear only once. After removal of 8 bases from V and 10 bases from J, the junction contained 12 bases not matched to a gene. The length of the CDR3 is 14 residues. Germline V gives CDR1 MNHEY, CDR2 SVGAGI. Sequenced sample: PBMCs. The chain employs TRBV6-5 and TRBJ1-4; 8 positions match TRBD1. The TCR originated in a woman aged 18-30 years in good health and CMV-seropositive. The CDR3: CASHTGQGVGKLFF. As DNA, the CDR3 is TGTGCCAGCCATACAGGACAGGGAGTTGGAAAACTGTTTTTT.